This TCR beta chain was observed in a study of T cell responses to AZD1222 COVID-19 vaccine. On the study more broadly: Recipients boosted at about 4 weeks or about 12 weeks are pooled. General study results and limits: Across spike, vaccine-associated CD4 TCRs were found, dominant at 160-218 and 743-854.

In the case of this clone: Its target is unknown.

Clones were sequenced by immunoSEQ multiplex PCR, and TCRdb holds only the in-frame ones, with some missing. This sample has some 200,000 clones, with 85% to 90% found just once. The origin of this receptor is an adult in good health. This specimen was peripheral blood, taken on day 0 of AZD1222 vaccination.

The CDR3 sequence: CASSLGATTYEQYF. The DNA for the CDR3 is TGTGCCAGCAGCTTAGGGGCGACGACATACGAGCAGTACTTC. The chain joins TRBV7-3 to TRBJ2-7, with D possibly TRBD1 on 5 matching bases. The CDR3 has 14 amino acids. Germline V lookup: CDR1 SGHTA, CDR2 FQGTGA. V dropped 2 bases and J dropped 4 bases, with 12 bases sitting between them.